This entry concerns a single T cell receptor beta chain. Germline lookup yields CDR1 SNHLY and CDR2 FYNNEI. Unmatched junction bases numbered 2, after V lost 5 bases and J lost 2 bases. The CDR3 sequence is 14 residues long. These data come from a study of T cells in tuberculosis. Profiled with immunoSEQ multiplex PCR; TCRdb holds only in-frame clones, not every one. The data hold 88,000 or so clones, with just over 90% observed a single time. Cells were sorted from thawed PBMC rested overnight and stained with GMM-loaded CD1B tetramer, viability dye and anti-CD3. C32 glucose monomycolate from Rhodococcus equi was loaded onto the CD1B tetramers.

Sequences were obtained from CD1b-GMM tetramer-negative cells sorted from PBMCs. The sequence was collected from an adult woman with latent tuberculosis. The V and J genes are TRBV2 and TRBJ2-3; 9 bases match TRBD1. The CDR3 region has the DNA TGTGCCAGCAGTCAACAGGGGGCCACAGATACGCAGTATTTT. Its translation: CASSQQGATDTQYF.